A selection of T cell receptor beta chains follows, all from one sample in a study of human T cells and chemical hapten exposure. Each CDR3 protein is one row after TCRdb ran MiXCR on the RACE reads. The sample lists under 300,000 distinct CDR3 sequences; about 9.4% were seen once. The sequencing used whole blood, collected in connection with sensitization to the hapten diphenylcyclopropenone (DPC). The receptors shown here come from a woman in her forties with alopecia areata. Some clones in this sample may be carry-over from other donors' samples. CDR3s include the opening cysteine and the closing phenylalanine or tryptophan. Fields, in order: D gene, V gene, clone size, J gene, CDR3 protein, CDR3 DNA. D genes are given only for firm matches. Clone size is stated in some rows and not others, as once, few, many or a class when expanded.

D: .
V: TRBV7-2
size: .
J: TRBJ2-5
CDR3: CASSLSIETQYF
DNA: TGTGCCAGCAGCTTGAGTATCGAGACCCAGTACTTC

D: TRBD1
V: TRBV2
size: many
J: TRBJ1-5
CDR3: CASSDRTGGNQPQHF
DNA: TGTGCCAGCAGTGATAGAACAGGGGGCAACCAGCCCCAGCATTTT

D: TRBD1
V: TRBV7-2
size: .
J: TRBJ2-1
CDR3: CASRGPSYVEQFF
DNA: TGTGCTAGCAGGGGGCCCTCATACGTTGAGCAGTTCTTC

D: TRBD2
V: TRBV20-1
size: many
J: TRBJ2-5
CDR3: CSARVGTSQETQYF
DNA: TGCAGTGCTAGAGTAGGGACTAGCCAAGAGACCCAGTACTTC

D: .
V: TRBV5-1
size: .
J: TRBJ2-1
CDR3: CASSLSGVSYNEQFF
DNA: TGCGCCAGCAGCTTGAGCGGTGTATCCTACAATGAGCAGTTCTTC

D: TRBD1
V: TRBV28
size: .
J: TRBJ2-2
CDR3: CASSHSGTATGELFF
DNA: TGTGCCAGCAGTCACTCCGGGACAGCAACCGGGGAGCTGTTTTTT

D: .
V: TRBV6-2/TRBV6-3
size: few
J: TRBJ1-1
CDR3: CASSYSMTVDRGEAFF
DNA: TGTGCCAGCAGTTACTCGATGACAGTTGATCGGGGCGAAGCTTTCTTT

D: .
V: TRBV6-2/TRBV6-3
size: few
J: TRBJ1-1
CDR3: CASSERRGWTEAFF
DNA: TGTGCCAGCAGCGAGAGACGGGGATGGACTGAAGCTTTCTTT

D: TRBD2
V: TRBV24-1
size: once
J: TRBJ2-1
CDR3: CATSDEKPGLAGGPGNEQFF
DNA: TGTGCCACCAGTGATGAGAAACCGGGACTAGCGGGAGGGCCAGGAAATGAGCAGTTCTTC

D: TRBD1
V: TRBV24-1
size: .
J: TRBJ2-2
CDR3: CASQGDNTGELFF
DNA: TGTGCCAGCCAGGGGGACAACACCGGGGAGCTGTTTTTT

D: .
V: TRBV6-2/TRBV6-3
size: few
J: TRBJ2-1
CDR3: CASSYSIGEQFF
DNA: TGTGCCAGCAGTTACTCGATCGGTGAGCAGTTCTTC

D: .
V: TRBV6-2/TRBV6-3
size: .
J: TRBJ2-5
CDR3: CASEKESGTQYF
DNA: TGTGCCAGCGAAAAAGAGTCGGGGACCCAGTACTTC

D: TRBD2
V: TRBV11-2
size: few
J: TRBJ2-2
CDR3: CASTSSGRVNGELFF
DNA: TGTGCCAGCACCAGTAGCGGGAGGGTGAACGGGGAGCTGTTTTTT

D: TRBD2
V: TRBV20-1
size: few
J: TRBJ2-7
CDR3: CSARKPGLADYEQYF
DNA: TGCAGTGCAAGGAAACCGGGACTAGCGGACTACGAGCAGTACTTC

D: .
V: TRBV6-5
size: .
J: TRBJ1-1
CDR3: CASSPPGGRGRGTEAFF
DNA: TGTGCCAGCAGTCCCCCCGGGGGGCGGGGACGGGGCACTGAAGCTTTCTTT

D: .
V: TRBV10-3
size: .
J: TRBJ2-1
CDR3: CAIRPGTQNNEQFF
DNA: TGTGCCATCAGACCCGGGACCCAAAACAATGAGCAGTTCTTC

D: .
V: TRBV10-2
size: .
J: TRBJ2-2
CDR3: CASRWDRNTGELFF
DNA: TGCGCCAGCAGGTGGGACCGCAACACCGGGGAGCTGTTTTTT

D: TRBD1
V: TRBV28
size: few
J: TRBJ1-5
CDR3: CASSFSSRGPQPQHF
DNA: TGTGCCAGCAGTTTTAGCTCCAGGGGGCCCCAGCCCCAGCATTTT

D: TRBD2
V: TRBV4-1
size: many
J: TRBJ2-2
CDR3: CASSQGGLFTGELFF
DNA: TGCGCCAGCAGCCAAGGGGGACTATTTACCGGGGAGCTGTTTTTT

D: .
V: TRBV12-3/TRBV12-4
size: many
J: TRBJ1-1
CDR3: CASSLMGGNTEAFF
DNA: TGTGCCAGCAGTTTAATGGGGGGAAACACTGAAGCTTTCTTT

D: TRBD2
V: TRBV2
size: few
J: TRBJ2-5
CDR3: CASSVIAGTGAQETQYF
DNA: TGTGCCAGCAGTGTAATAGCGGGAACGGGGGCGCAAGAGACCCAGTACTTC

D: .
V: TRBV7-9
size: few
J: TRBJ1-6
CDR3: CASSRGAYNSPLHF
DNA: TGTGCCAGCAGCCGCGGGGCGTATAATTCACCCCTCCACTTT

D: .
V: TRBV28
size: .
J: TRBJ2-3
CDR3: CASSSRTGRRDYYTDTQYF
DNA: TGTGCCAGCAGTTCCCGCACAGGGCGCAGGGACTACTACACAGATACGCAGTATTTT

D: .
V: TRBV7-6
size: .
J: TRBJ1-1
CDR3: CASSSRLGDTEAFF
DNA: TGTGCCAGCAGCTCTAGGCTCGGGGACACTGAAGCTTTCTTT

D: TRBD1
V: TRBV14
size: few
J: TRBJ1-2
CDR3: CASSQTGAYTF
DNA: TGTGCCAGCAGCCAAACAGGGGCCTACACCTTC

D: .
V: TRBV28
size: many
J: TRBJ1-5
CDR3: CASSLSNNQPQHF
DNA: TGTGCCAGCAGTTTATCGAACAATCAGCCCCAGCATTTT

D: .
V: TRBV3-1
size: many
J: TRBJ1-2
CDR3: CASSQRSANYGYTF
DNA: TGTGCCAGCAGCCAACGCAGCGCTAACTATGGCTACACCTTC

D: .
V: TRBV2
size: many
J: TRBJ1-1
CDR3: CASRATVNTEAFF
DNA: TGTGCCAGCAGGGCCACAGTGAACACTGAAGCTTTCTTT

D: TRBD1
V: TRBV4-1
size: .
J: TRBJ2-7
CDR3: CASSQDPGQGGEQYF
DNA: TGCGCCAGCAGCCAAGATCCGGGACAGGGGGGCGAGCAGTACTTC

D: TRBD1
V: TRBV24-1
size: .
J: TRBJ2-7
CDR3: CATSDLTRDSFYEQYF
DNA: TGTGCCACCAGTGATCTCACCCGGGACAGCTTCTACGAGCAGTACTTC

D: .
V: TRBV28
size: .
J: TRBJ1-3
CDR3: CASVDRGVSGNTIYF
DNA: TGTGCCAGCGTGGACCGAGGAGTCTCTGGAAACACCATATATTTT

D: .
V: TRBV24-1
size: few
J: TRBJ2-7
CDR3: CATRGRGGEQYF
DNA: TGTGCCACCAGAGGGAGGGGGGGCGAGCAGTACTTC

D: TRBD2
V: TRBV6-5
size: .
J: TRBJ2-3
CDR3: CASSPPLGGSSDTQYF
DNA: TGTGCCAGCAGCCCCCCCTTGGGCGGGAGCTCAGATACGCAGTATTTT

D: .
V: TRBV25-1
size: .
J: TRBJ1-2
CDR3: CASRGEIGYTF
DNA: TGTGCCAGCAGGGGGGAGATAGGCTACACCTTC

D: TRBD1
V: TRBV2
size: .
J: TRBJ1-1
CDR3: CASRGQTNTEAFF
DNA: TGTGCCAGCAGGGGACAGACCAACACTGAAGCTTTCTTT

D: .
V: TRBV6-5
size: many
J: TRBJ1-6
CDR3: CASSYSANSPLHF
DNA: TGTGCCAGCAGTTACTCGGCAAACTCACCCCTCCACTTT

D: TRBD1
V: TRBV5-1
size: .
J: TRBJ1-2
CDR3: CASSGTGEYGYTF
DNA: TGCGCCAGCAGCGGGACAGGGGAATACGGCTACACCTTC

D: TRBD1
V: TRBV27
size: many
J: TRBJ1-5
CDR3: CASRPGGMGNQPQHF
DNA: TGTGCCAGCAGGCCAGGGGGTATGGGCAATCAGCCCCAGCATTTT

D: .
V: TRBV4-3
size: few
J: TRBJ1-6
CDR3: CASSPSRTGYSPLHF
DNA: TGCGCCAGCAGCCCCTCCAGGACCGGGTATTCACCCCTCCACTTT

D: TRBD1
V: TRBV12-3/TRBV12-4
size: few
J: TRBJ1-2
CDR3: CASRGTAQHYGYTF
DNA: TGTGCCAGCAGGGGGACAGCCCAACACTATGGCTACACCTTC

D: TRBD1
V: TRBV20-1
size: few
J: TRBJ1-5
CDR3: CSAPGQTSNQPQHF
DNA: TGCAGTGCACCGGGACAGACTAGCAATCAGCCCCAGCATTTT

D: TRBD2
V: TRBV18
size: .
J: TRBJ2-1
CDR3: CASSQTSETYNEQFF
DNA: TGTGCCAGCTCACAAACTAGCGAAACCTACAATGAGCAGTTCTTC

D: .
V: TRBV7-9
size: .
J: TRBJ2-6
CDR3: CASRPLRSGANVLTF
DNA: TGTGCCAGCAGACCCCTAAGAAGCGGGGCCAACGTCCTGACTTTC

D: .
V: TRBV9
size: few
J: TRBJ2-7
CDR3: CASSLRDPRAYEQYF
DNA: TGTGCCAGCAGCCTACGCGACCCGCGAGCCTACGAGCAGTACTTC

D: TRBD1
V: TRBV10-3
size: few
J: TRBJ2-5
CDR3: CASKGGTGVPTGETQYF
DNA: TGTGCCTCCAAGGGCGGGACAGGGGTCCCGACGGGGGAGACCCAGTACTTC